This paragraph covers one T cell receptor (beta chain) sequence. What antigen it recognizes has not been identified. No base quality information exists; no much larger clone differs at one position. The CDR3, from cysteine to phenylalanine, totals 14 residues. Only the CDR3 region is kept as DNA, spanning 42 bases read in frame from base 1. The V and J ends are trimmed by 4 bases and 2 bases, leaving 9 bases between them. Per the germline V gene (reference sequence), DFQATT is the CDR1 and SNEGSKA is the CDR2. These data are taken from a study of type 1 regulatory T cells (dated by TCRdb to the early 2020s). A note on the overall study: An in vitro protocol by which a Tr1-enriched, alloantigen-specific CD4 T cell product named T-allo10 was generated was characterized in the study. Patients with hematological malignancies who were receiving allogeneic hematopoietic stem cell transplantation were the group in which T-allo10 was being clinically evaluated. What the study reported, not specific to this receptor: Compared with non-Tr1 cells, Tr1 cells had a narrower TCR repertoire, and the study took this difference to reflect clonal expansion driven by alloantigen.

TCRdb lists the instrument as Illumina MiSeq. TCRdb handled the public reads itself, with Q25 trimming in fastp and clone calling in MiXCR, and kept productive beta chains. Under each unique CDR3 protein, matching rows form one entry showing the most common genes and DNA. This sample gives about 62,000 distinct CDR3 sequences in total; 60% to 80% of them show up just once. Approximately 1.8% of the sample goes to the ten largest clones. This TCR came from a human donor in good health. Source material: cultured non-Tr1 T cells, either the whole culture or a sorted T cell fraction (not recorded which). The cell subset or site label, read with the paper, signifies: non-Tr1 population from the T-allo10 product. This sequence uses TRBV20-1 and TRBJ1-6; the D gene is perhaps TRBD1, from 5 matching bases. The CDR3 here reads CSAKLGPYNSPLHF. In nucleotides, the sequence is TGCAGTGCTAAGTTGGGACCCTATAATTCACCCCTCCACTTT.